The 14 T cell receptor beta chains below all came from one sample that was sequenced in a study of CD8+CD57+ T cells in acquired aplastic anemia. Genomic DNA provided the template from which TCR beta VDJ and CDR3 profiles were obtained. TCRdb recomputed calls from the reads with MiXCR, one row per CDR3 protein. The sample has about 40,000 distinct CDR3 sequences, over 55% seen once. By flow cytometry, patients selected for sequencing had shown an expansion of CD8+CD57+ cells. The material sequenced was sorted CD4+, CD8+, or CD8+CD57+ T cells (not recorded which) from PBMCs. The source is a human donor with aplastic anemia.

The V gene is TRBV7-1, the J gene TRBJ2-1; 10 positions match TRBD2. TRBV7-1 carries the ORF label, with uncertain function. The CDR3 extends over 19 amino acids. With V trimmed by 3 bases and J by 4 bases, 15 bases remained unmatched. CDR3 coding DNA: TGTGCCAGCAGCTCCAGGGCTAGCGGGGGACGCCGGGCTTACAATGAGCAGTTCTTC. Its protein is CASSSRASGGRRAYNEQFF.

The sample holds one count of this clonotype. V is TRBV10-3 and J is TRBJ2-7; D uncertain. Germline V gene data show CDR1 as ENHRY and CDR2 as SYGVKD. With 6 bases removed from V and 3 bases from J, the gap between germline ends came to 6 bases. The CDR3 is 11 amino acids. The CDR3 bases are TGTGCCATCAGGCCAGACTACGAGCAGTACTTC. Amino acid sequence: CAIRPDYEQYF.

V gene TRBV7-6 combines with J gene TRBJ1-1; D gene uncertain. Germline V gives CDR1 SGHVS, CDR2 FNYEAQ. This CDR3 is 13 amino acids long. V was clipped by 1 base and J by 1 base, with 4 bases between them. CDR3 region: CASSLGKNTEAFF. The CDR3 DNA follows: TGTGCCAGCAGCTTAGGCAAGAACACTGAAGCTTTCTTT.

The rearrangement joins TRBV24-1 to TRBJ1-1; no definite D call. This CDR3 spans 13 amino acids. V was shortened by 1 base and J by 10 bases, with 12 bases between the two germline ends. The germline V gene has CDR1 KGHDR and CDR2 SFDVKD. The chain's CDR3 is CATSDLNGEGAFF. DNA for the CDR3: TGTGCCACCAGTGATTTAAACGGGGAGGGAGCTTTCTTT.

This chain links TRBV24-1 with TRBJ2-7; D is undetermined. V gave up 4 bases and J gave up 2 bases, with 5 bases separating them. CDR1 and CDR2 (germline): KGHDR, SFDVKD. This CDR3 is 12 amino acids long. The CDR3 protein is CATSDETYEQYF. The CDR3 nucleotides are TGTGCCACCAGTGACGAGACCTACGAGCAGTACTTC.

The DNA for the CDR3 is TGTGCCAGTAGTATCATTTCGTCCCAGATCTCCTATGGCTACACCTTC. It is translated as CASSIISSQISYGYTF. The rearrangement uses TRBV19 and TRBJ1-2, with no clear D. CDR3 length equals 16 residues. V dropped 3 bases and J dropped 4 bases, with 18 bases sitting between them. CDR1 and CDR2 from the germline V gene are LNHDA and SQIVND (reference sequence).

This clonotype showed up just a few times. V gene TRBV6-5 combines with J gene TRBJ2-3, with D tentatively TRBD1 (5 bases). The CDR3 loop spans 13 amino acids. Between the trimmed V and J ends, which lost 4 bases and 8 bases, there was a span of 13 bases. Germline CDR1 is MNHEY and CDR2 is SVGAGI. The CDR3 sequence: CASSSTGPGTQYF. In nucleotides, the CDR3 is TGTGCCAGCAGTTCCACAGGCCCAGGTACGCAGTATTTT.

The chain is built from TRBV5-6 and TRBJ1-2, with a weak D call TRBD1 (5 bases). CDR1 SGHDT and CDR2 YYEEEE come from the germline V gene. The V end was cut by 4 bases, the J end by 9 bases, with 19 bases between. The CDR3 loop spans 14 amino acids. The CDR3 protein is CASSLKRGRASYTF. DNA for the CDR3: TGTGCCAGCAGCCTCAAGCGGGGCAGGGCTAGCTACACCTTC.

This sequence joins TRBV20-1 and TRBJ2-2; D ambiguous. Germline loops: CDR1 DFQATT, CDR2 SNEGSKA (reference sequence). The V end was cut by 6 bases, the J end by 2 bases, with 13 bases between. The CDR3 sequence is 14 residues long. The chain's CDR3 is CSAQGELNTGELFF. DNA of the CDR3: TGCAGTGCCCAAGGAGAACTTAACACCGGGGAGCTGTTTTTT.

The CDR3 sequence is CASSGGSFLGGPQYF. In DNA, the CDR3 is TGTGCCAGCAGCGGGGGTTCGTTTCTAGGCGGCCCACAGTATTTT. The chain uses TRBV9 and TRBJ2-3; D is undetermined. Germline CDR1 is SGDLS and CDR2 is YYNGEE. The CDR3 totals 15 residues. Trimming left V 3 bases short and J 12 bases short, with 23 bases between.

The chain recombines TRBV5-1 with TRBJ2-3; D not resolved. The germline V and J ends were trimmed by 3 bases and 0 bases, with 8 bases remaining between them. Germline V gene data show CDR1 as SGHRS and CDR2 as YFSETQ. This CDR3 is built from 14 residues. CDR3 region: CASSWVDSTDTQYF. For the CDR3, the DNA is TGCGCCAGCAGCTGGGTAGACAGCACAGATACGCAGTATTTT.

The chain combines TRBV2 with TRBJ2-1, with a weak D call TRBD1 (6 bases). This CDR3 comprises 15 residues. With 5 bases removed from V and 0 bases from J, the gap between germline ends came to 11 bases. Germline V CDR1 and CDR2: SNHLY, FYNNEI. CDR3 DNA sequence: TGTGCCAGCAGTTTAGGCAGGGGCTCCTACAATGAGCAGTTCTTC. Translated: CASSLGRGSYNEQFF.

The chain combines TRBV6-5 with TRBJ2-2; D not resolved. Germline CDR1 reads MNHEY; CDR2 reads SVGAGI. V lost 0 bases, J lost 0 bases, and 5 bases lay in between. The CDR3 contains 15 residues. The CDR3 DNA reads TGTGCCAGCAGTTACTCGGACCCGAACACCGGGGAGCTGTTTTTT. Amino acids: CASSYSDPNTGELFF.

Comments on this clonotype: The missing conserved phenylalanine or tryptophan at the end of this CDR3 makes a read error likely. The rearrangement links TRBV5-1 to TRBJ1-1; TRBD1 aligns across 7 bases. The germline V gene encodes CDR1 SGHRS and CDR2 YFSETQ. The length of the CDR3 is 14 residues. J gave up 5 bases and V 0 bases, and 4 bases lay outside the gene matches. The CDR3 protein is CASSLGTGVTEAFL. CDR3 DNA sequence: TGCGCCAGCAGCTTGGGAACAGGGGTTACTGAAGCTTTCCTT.